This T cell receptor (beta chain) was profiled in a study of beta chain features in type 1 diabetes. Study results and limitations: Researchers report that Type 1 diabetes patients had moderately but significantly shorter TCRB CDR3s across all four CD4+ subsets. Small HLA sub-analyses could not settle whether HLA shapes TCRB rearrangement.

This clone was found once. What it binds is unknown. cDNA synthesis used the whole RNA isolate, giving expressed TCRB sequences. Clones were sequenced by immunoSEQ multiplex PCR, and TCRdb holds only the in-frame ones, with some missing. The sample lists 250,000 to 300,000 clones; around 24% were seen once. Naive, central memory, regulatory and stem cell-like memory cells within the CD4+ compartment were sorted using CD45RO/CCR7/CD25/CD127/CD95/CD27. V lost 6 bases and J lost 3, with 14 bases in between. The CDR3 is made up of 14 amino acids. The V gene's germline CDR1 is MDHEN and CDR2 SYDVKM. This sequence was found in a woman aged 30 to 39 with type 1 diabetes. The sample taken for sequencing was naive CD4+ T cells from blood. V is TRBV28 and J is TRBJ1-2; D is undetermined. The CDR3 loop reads CASSLPRSDYGYTF. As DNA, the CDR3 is TGTGCCAGCAGCCTTCCCAGGTCCGACTATGGCTACACCTTC.